The sequence of this TCR beta chain was determined in a study of identical twins. The donors were all healthy and Caucasian. General study results and limits: Modelling approaches yielded underestimates of out-of-frame TCR alpha sharing between monozygotic twins. Surplus twin overlap in beta out-of-frame sequences was less pronounced. Instead of following the same donors, the conclusions were based on cross-sectional statistical analysis.

The CDR3 length is 15 residues. Germline CDR1 reads MGHRA; CDR2 reads YSYEKL. Trimming at V came to 1 base and at J to 5 bases, leaving 5 bases not matched to a gene. MiXCR, applied by TCRdb to the 5' RACE reads, yields one record per CDR3 protein. Of a few hundred thousand distinct CDR3 sequences in the sample, roughly an eighth were seen once. Regarding this clonotype: Its specificity is unknown.

These data were also filed under a second study, of yellow fever vaccine responses in identical twins.

The clonotype comes from a young woman in good health. Sequencing was carried out using CD4+ T cells sorted from blood. The chain is built from TRBV4-1 and TRBJ1-5; TRBD1 matches 7 bases. This CDR3 is CASSQGHTGDQPQHF. The CDR3 coding sequence is TGCGCCAGCAGCCAAGGACACACAGGGGATCAGCCCCAGCATTTT.